These 18 T cell receptor gamma chains originate from one sample sequenced in a study of intestinal T cells in coeliac disease. For each case, the template was genomic DNA from ten roughly 5-µm formalin-fixed paraffin-embedded scrolls. The TRG library came from around 0.2 ug of biopsy DNA amplified with LymphoTrack primers. TCRdb reanalyzed the multiplex PCR reads using CATT. The sample has several hundred gamma-chain clones; 49% are singletons. The source material was a duodenal biopsy. The receptors here all came from a human donor with celiac disease.

This clone was seen a few times. The J gene is uncalled and the V gene is TRGV10. TRGV10 is reported as an ORF; its role is uncertain. The CDR3 is 11 residues long. CDR3 DNA sequence: TGTGCTGCGTGGGATTACCCCCCCCTTTTTTTT. Protein product: CAAWDYPPLFF.

By its share, this clone is large (0.1 to 1%). The identical CDR3 is also encoded by other nucleotide sequences in the sample. The chain has TRGV8 and TRGJ1 or TRGJ2. CDR3 length: 13 residues. Per germline, CDR1 VENAVY and CDR2 YDSYNSRV. The V gene end was trimmed by 6 bases and the J gene end by 0 bases; junction bases not matched to a gene: 5. The CDR3 DNA is TGTGCCACCTGGCGATTGAATTATTATAAGAAACTCTTT. Protein: CATWRLNYYKKLF.

This clone was detected only a few times. J is TRGJ1 or TRGJ2 and V is TRGV8. Losses at the gene ends were 1 base for V and 9 bases for J; bases not matched to a gene: 0. This CDR3 contains 10 residues. CDR1 and CDR2 from the germline V gene are VENAVY and YDSYNSRV. CDR3 sequence reads: CATWDSKKLF. The CDR3 nucleotides are TGTGCCACCTGGGATAGTAAGAAACTCTTT.

As to this clone: TCRdb assigns this DNA the protein of a much larger clone, which departs from its translation at residue 5; this likely reflects a read error, and the protein shown comes from translating the DNA. V is TRGV2 and J is TRGJP2. The CDR3 has 12 residues. With 5 bases clipped from V and 6 bases from J, the junction kept 3 bases outside the gene matches. CDR1 EGSNGY and CDR2 YDSYNSKV come from the germline V gene. The CDR3 DNA reads as TGTGCCACCTGGGGCGGTGATTGGATCAAGACGTTT. Protein: CATWGGDWIKTF.

This chain connects TRGV2 to TRGJP2. Germline CDR1 reads EGSNGY; CDR2 reads YDSYNSKV. Losses at the gene ends were 0 bases for V and 9 bases for J; bases not matched to a gene: 28. The CDR3 is made up of 21 amino acids. The CDR3 DNA reads TGTGCCACCTGGGACGGGCCGCTTAATCGGGGAGATGAAGGTCGGCATTGGATCAAGACGTTT. Its protein product is CATWDGPLNRGDEGRHWIKTF.

In its sample, this clone was seen once. V is TRGV10 and J is TRGJ1 or TRGJ2. TRGV10 is flagged as an ORF with uncertain function. The trim removed 8 bases at V and 13 bases at J, leaving 12 bases unmatched. This CDR3 has 11 residues. The CDR3 nucleotides are TGTGCTGCGTGGATAGGGAGGAGAAAACTCTTT. This sequence encodes CAAWIGRRKLF.

The chain uses TRGV2 and TRGJ1 or TRGJ2. The CDR3 covers 13 residues. From germline, CDR1 is EGSNGY and CDR2 YDSYNSKV. After removal of 8 bases from V and 1 base from J, the junction contained 8 bases not matched to a gene. The DNA of the CDR3 is TGTGCCACCTTGGGTCCCAATTATTATAAGAAACTCTTT. Translating it yields CATLGPNYYKKLF.

This sequence joins TRGV8 and TRGJ1 or TRGJ2. This CDR3 is built from 15 residues. Losses at the gene ends were 0 bases for V and 4 bases for J; bases not matched to a gene: 9. Germline CDR1 and CDR2: VENAVY and YDSYNSRV. The CDR3, as DNA: TGTGCCACCTGGGATAGGATTAGGGGATATTATAAGAAACTCTTT. Amino acid sequence: CATWDRIRGYYKKLF.

The V and J genes are TRGV10 and TRGJP1. TRGV10 belongs to the ORF category, with a function that is uncertain. The CDR3 runs 13 residues. V gave up 8 bases and J gave up 5 bases; unmatched junction bases: 6. CDR3 region: CAAWGSTGWFKIF. In nucleotides, the CDR3 is TGTGCTGCGTGGGGATCGACTGGTTGGTTCAAGATATTT.

V gene TRGV2 combines with J gene TRGJP2. CDR1 EGSNGY and CDR2 YDSYNSKV come from the germline V gene. The CDR3 is made up of 15 amino acids. J gave up 9 bases and V 5 bases, and 15 bases lay outside the gene matches. The CDR3 loop is CATWGRQVVNWIKTF. CDR3 nucleotides: TGTGCCACCTGGGGACGGCAAGTAGTGAATTGGATCAAGACGTTT.

The chain links TRGV2 to TRGJ1 or TRGJ2. There are 16 residues in the CDR3. V was pared by 8 bases and J by 10 bases, with 26 bases of the junction left unmatched. Germline lookup yields CDR1 EGSNGY and CDR2 YDSYNSKV. The DNA for the CDR3 is TGTGCCACCTTGGGACGGGCCCAAAAATTTATTATAAAGAAACTCTTT. Translation gives CATLGRAQKFIIKKLF.

This chain connects TRGV3 to TRGJP2. The CDR3 consists of 15 residues. Germline CDR1 is VTNTFY and CDR2 is YDVSTARD (reference sequence). Trimming at V came to 9 bases and at J to 1 base, leaving 11 bases not matched to a gene. DNA for the CDR3: TGTGCCACCCGCCTAGAAATTAGTAGTGATTGGATCAAGACGTTT. Translation gives CATRLEISSDWIKTF.

The chain recombines TRGV3 with TRGJP2. V was clipped by 12 bases and J by 0 bases; unmatched bases: 16. The CDR3 sequence is 16 residues long. Germline V CDR1 and CDR2: VTNTFY, YDVSTARD (reference sequence). CDR3 coding DNA: TGTGCCGACCTGGGACGCCTTTATAGTAGTGATTGGATCAAGACGTTT. Protein product: CADLGRLYSSDWIKTF.

The chain carries TRGV2 and TRGJ1 or TRGJ2. CDR1 is EGSNGY and CDR2 is YDSYNSKV in the germline V gene. The length of the CDR3 is 14 residues. J gave up 11 bases and V 0 bases, and 13 bases lay outside the gene matches. CDR3 in amino acids: CATWDGSFCWQKLF. The CDR3, as DNA: TGTGCCACCTGGGACGGGTCCTTTTGTTGGCAGAAACTCTTT.

This clone was counted between two and nine times. This chain uses TRGV8 with TRGJ1 or TRGJ2. Trimming removed 6 bases from V and 1 base from J; junction bases left unmatched: 12. The CDR3 is made up of 15 amino acids. In germline, CDR1 is VENAVY, CDR2 YDSYNSRV. CDR3 loop: CATWSWVPNYYKKLF. CDR3 in DNA: TGTGCCACCTGGTCGTGGGTTCCCAATTATTATAAGAAACTCTTT.

A note on this clone: The junction and the germline gene differ at one end; a read error may be behind it. Within the sample, other DNA sequences also encode this same CDR3. This rearrangement joins TRGV2 to TRGJP2. This CDR3 spans 18 amino acids. Germline assignment: CDR1 EGSNGY and CDR2 YDSYNSKV. CDR3: CATWDWGNFYSSDWIKTF. CDR3 nucleotide sequence: TGCGCCACCTGGGACTGGGGAAATTTTTATAGTAGTGATTGGATCAAGACGTTT.

This clone was detected a few times. A far larger clone is only one base removed, so a read error is likely. Other DNA variants within this sample encode the same CDR3. The V and J genes are TRGV11 and TRGJP2. TRGV11 is an ORF, and what it does is uncertain. This CDR3 spans 16 amino acids. Germline trimming cut 4 bases from V and 5 bases from J; bases unmatched to any gene: 10. CDR3 loop: CACWISPVRSDWIKTF. DNA for the CDR3: TGTGCCTGCTGGATTAGTCCGGTGAGGAGTGATTGGATCAAGACGTTT.

This clone was recorded a few times. This chain uses TRGV2 with TRGJ1 or TRGJ2. Germline assignment: CDR1 EGSNGY and CDR2 YDSYNSKV. The CDR3 has 11 amino acids. Trimming took 3 bases from V and 8 from J; bases not matched to a gene: 4. The CDR3 reads CATWDCHKKLF. The DNA of the CDR3 is TGTGCCACCTGGGACTGTCATAAGAAACTCTTT.